This T cell receptor beta chain was captured in a study of blood T cells in healthy people across ages. Study-wide points: Compared with aged donors, long-lived donors showed fewer expanded clones, suggesting selection. Older age went with lower TCR beta diversity per million T cells, in a roughly linear way.

CDR1 and CDR2 from the germline V gene are SGDLS and YYNGEE. This CDR3 is 15 amino acids long. Trimming shortened V by 2 bases and J by 4 bases, and 12 bases separated the two germline ends. A second about 7 to 11 cycle PCR used barcoded and J-beta primers. Each CDR3 protein is one row after TCRdb ran MiXCR on the 5' RACE reads. The repertoire consists of roughly 560,000 distinct CDR3 sequences, with 24% occurring once and the leading ten covering roughly 9.4%. This clonotype was seen a handful of times. Its antigen remains unidentified. These data are also associated with another study on T cells of mothers and their children. That report adds: Nine systemically healthy Caucasian donors: three mothers, six children.

Sequencing was carried out using blood. This chain uses TRBV9 with TRBJ2-2, with D possibly TRBD2 on 6 matching bases. The receptor was derived from a boy aged 10-17 years in good health. Here the CDR3 reads CASSVGGESTGELFF. CDR3 nucleotide sequence: TGTGCCAGCAGCGTGGGCGGGGAGAGCACCGGGGAGCTGTTTTTT.